Listed below are T cell receptor beta chains from one sample, sequenced in a study of beta chain features in type 1 diabetes. Some clones are missing from TCRdb's copy, which holds only in-frame ones; the method was immunoSEQ multiplex PCR. The table includes 300,000 to 450,000 clones, around a tenth detected once. What was sequenced was central memory CD4+ T cells from blood. These receptors came from a man under 40 with type 1 diabetes. The CDR3 runs from the conserved cysteine through the conserved F or W. The order of the fields is V gene, D gene, J gene, clone size, CDR3 DNA, CDR3 protein. A D gene is named only where the DNA matches it firmly. Some rows mark clone size as missing; the rest say once, few, many or name a class of expanded clone.

V gene: TRBV7-8; D gene: -; J gene: TRBJ1-1; clone size: many; CDR3 DNA: TGTGCCAGCAGCTTCCAAGGGCAGGGCACTGAAGCTTTCTTT; CDR3 protein: CASSFQGQGTEAFF
V gene: TRBV2; D gene: TRBD1; J gene: TRBJ1-5; clone size: -; CDR3 DNA: TGTGCCAGCAGTCCGGGACAGGGGTTTAGCAATCAGCCCCAGCATTTT; CDR3 protein: CASSPGQGFSNQPQHF
V gene: TRBV6-6; D gene: -; J gene: TRBJ2-3; clone size: few; CDR3 DNA: TGTGCCAGCAGTTACCGGGATACGCAGTATTTT; CDR3 protein: CASSYRDTQYF
V gene: TRBV6-5; D gene: -; J gene: TRBJ1-5; clone size: -; CDR3 DNA: TGTGCCAGCAGTGGGGGGCCTGGCAATCAGCCCCAGCATTTT; CDR3 protein: CASSGGPGNQPQHF
V gene: TRBV28; D gene: TRBD1; J gene: TRBJ2-2; clone size: once; CDR3 DNA: TGTGCCAGCAGTTTAATCCCGACAGGGGGTTACACCGGGGAGCTGTTTTTT; CDR3 protein: CASSLIPTGGYTGELFF
V gene: TRBV5-1; D gene: TRBD1; J gene: TRBJ1-4; clone size: few; CDR3 DNA: TGCGCCAGCAGCTTGGGACAGGGTAATCCTGCTAATGAAAAACTGTTTTTT; CDR3 protein: CASSLGQGNPANEKLFF
V gene: TRBV30; D gene: TRBD1; J gene: TRBJ1-1; clone size: few; CDR3 DNA: TGTGCCTGGAGTAGGCAGGGGGACACTGAAGCTTTCTTT; CDR3 protein: CAWSRQGDTEAFF
V gene: TRBV2; D gene: TRBD2; J gene: TRBJ2-5; clone size: few; CDR3 DNA: TGTGCCAGCAGTTCGACTAGCGGGAGAATGGAGACCCAGTACTTC; CDR3 protein: CASSSTSGRMETQYF
V gene: TRBV28; D gene: -; J gene: TRBJ2-3; clone size: -; CDR3 DNA: TGTGCCAGCAGTCAGGGTCCAGATACGCAGTATTTT; CDR3 protein: CASSQGPDTQYF
V gene: TRBV11-3; D gene: -; J gene: TRBJ2-2; clone size: few; CDR3 DNA: TGTGCCAGCAGGTTAACAGGGGGGGAGCTGTTTTTT; CDR3 protein: CASRLTGGELFF
V gene: TRBV5-1; D gene: -; J gene: TRBJ2-3; clone size: -; CDR3 DNA: TGCGCCAGCAGCTTAAGCGGCAGCGAAGATACGCAGTATTTT; CDR3 protein: CASSLSGSEDTQYF
V gene: TRBV28; D gene: TRBD1; J gene: TRBJ1-1; clone size: -; CDR3 DNA: TGTGCCAGCAGTTCGCCGGGACAGGGGGCGCGGGTCACTGAAGCTTTCTTT; CDR3 protein: CASSSPGQGARVTEAFF
V gene: TRBV7-8; D gene: -; J gene: TRBJ2-2; clone size: -; CDR3 DNA: TGTGCCAGCAGCTTAGAACAGGGTGGATACACCGGGGAGCTGTTTTTT; CDR3 protein: CASSLEQGGYTGELFF
V gene: TRBV7-9; D gene: -; J gene: TRBJ1-4; clone size: few; CDR3 DNA: TGTGCCAGCACCAAAACAGGAGCAACTAATGAAAAACTGTTTTTT; CDR3 protein: CASTKTGATNEKLFF
V gene: TRBV29-1; D gene: -; J gene: TRBJ2-1; clone size: -; CDR3 DNA: TGCAGCGTTGCGCAGTCCTACAATGAGCAGTTCTTC; CDR3 protein: CSVAQSYNEQFF
V gene: TRBV30; D gene: TRBD2; J gene: TRBJ2-7; clone size: many; CDR3 DNA: TGTGCCTGGACTCGGGGGGCTGGACTAGCGGACGCCATAAGGGACTTC; CDR3 protein: CAWTRGAGLADAIRDF
V gene: TRBV18; D gene: -; J gene: TRBJ1-4; clone size: few; CDR3 DNA: TGTGCCAGCTCACCTTTACAGGGTTCTAATGAAAAACTGTTTTTT; CDR3 protein: CASSPLQGSNEKLFF
V gene: TRBV5-6; D gene: TRBD1; J gene: TRBJ2-7; clone size: -; CDR3 DNA: TGTGCCAGCAGCGCGCTTCGATGGGACAGGGTATCCTACGAGCAGTACTTC; CDR3 protein: CASSALRWDRVSYEQYF
V gene: TRBV28; D gene: TRBD1; J gene: TRBJ2-2; clone size: few; CDR3 DNA: TGTGCCAGCAGTCCCGACAGGGTCCGGGGGGAGCTGTTTTTT; CDR3 protein: CASSPDRVRGELFF
V gene: TRBV5-4; D gene: TRBD1; J gene: TRBJ2-3; clone size: few; CDR3 DNA: TGTGCCAGCAGCTTGCTGACCGGGACAGGGGGCACAGATACGCAGTATTTT; CDR3 protein: CASSLLTGTGGTDTQYF
V gene: TRBV29-1; D gene: -; J gene: TRBJ1-1; clone size: few; CDR3 DNA: TGCAGCGTTGTTGGGGCTATGAACACTGAAGCTTTCTTT; CDR3 protein: CSVVGAMNTEAFF
V gene: TRBV5-4; D gene: -; J gene: TRBJ2-3; clone size: -; CDR3 DNA: TGTGCCAGCAGCTCCCACACGTCGGCGGGAACTGATACGCAGTATTTT; CDR3 protein: CASSSHTSAGTDTQYF
V gene: TRBV10-3; D gene: -; J gene: TRBJ2-1; clone size: few; CDR3 DNA: TGTGCCATCAGTGAGTCGATGGGTGCGGCTAGCGCTAACAATGAGCAGTTCTTC; CDR3 protein: CAISESMGAASANNEQFF
V gene: TRBV4-1; D gene: -; J gene: TRBJ2-7; clone size: few; CDR3 DNA: TGCGCCAGCAGCCAATTTGGGCTAGCGTCGTACTACGAGCAGTACTTC; CDR3 protein: CASSQFGLASYYEQYF
V gene: TRBV6-6; D gene: -; J gene: TRBJ1-5; clone size: few; CDR3 DNA: TGTGCCAGCAGTTACGGCAGCGGTCAGCCCCAGCATTTT; CDR3 protein: CASSYGSGQPQHF
V gene: TRBV6-1; D gene: -; J gene: TRBJ2-1; clone size: few; CDR3 DNA: TGTGCCAGCAGTGAAACAGGAAACAATGAGCAGTTCTTC; CDR3 protein: CASSETGNNEQFF
V gene: TRBV6-4; D gene: -; J gene: TRBJ2-1; clone size: -; CDR3 DNA: TGCGCCAGCAGTGATGGAACTAGCAGCTCCTACAATGAGCAGTTCTTC; CDR3 protein: CASSDGTSSSYNEQFF
V gene: TRBV2; D gene: -; J gene: TRBJ2-5; clone size: few; CDR3 DNA: TGTGCCAGCGTCGAAGAGGGGGGGGGAACCCAGTACTTC; CDR3 protein: CASVEEGGGTQYF
V gene: TRBV30; D gene: TRBD1; J gene: TRBJ2-7; clone size: few; CDR3 DNA: TGTGCCTGGGCCAGGACAGGGCCCGCCTACGAGCAGTACTTC; CDR3 protein: CAWARTGPAYEQYF
V gene: TRBV6-5; D gene: TRBD1; J gene: TRBJ2-7; clone size: -; CDR3 DNA: TGTGCCAGCACGAATCCAGGGGGCTACGAGCAGTACTTC; CDR3 protein: CASTNPGGYEQYF
V gene: TRBV19; D gene: -; J gene: TRBJ2-7; clone size: many; CDR3 DNA: TGTGCCAGTAGCAGAGGCGGGCTGTACGAGCAGTACTTC; CDR3 protein: CASSRGGLYEQYF
V gene: TRBV7-6; D gene: TRBD2; J gene: TRBJ2-1; clone size: -; CDR3 DNA: TGTGCCAGCAAACAAACTAGCGGGAGCGATGAGCAGTTCTTC; CDR3 protein: CASKQTSGSDEQFF
V gene: TRBV7-9; D gene: -; J gene: TRBJ2-7; clone size: few; CDR3 DNA: TGTGCCAGCAGCTCTCAAGGGTACGAGCAGTACTTC; CDR3 protein: CASSSQGYEQYF
V gene: TRBV7-9; D gene: -; J gene: TRBJ2-1; clone size: -; CDR3 DNA: TGTGCCAGCAGCTTAGCCGGGGAGCAGTTCTTC; CDR3 protein: CASSLAGEQFF
V gene: TRBV15; D gene: -; J gene: TRBJ2-5; clone size: few; CDR3 DNA: TGTGCCACCAGCGAGGGGGCCATAGCGGTGGGACAAGAGACCCAGTACTTC; CDR3 protein: CATSEGAIAVGQETQYF
V gene: TRBV7-3; D gene: TRBD1; J gene: TRBJ2-1; clone size: -; CDR3 DNA: TGTGCCAGCAGCTTAAAAGAGACAGGGGGATACAATGAGCAGTTCTTC; CDR3 protein: CASSLKETGGYNEQFF
V gene: TRBV5-1; D gene: TRBD2; J gene: TRBJ2-1; clone size: -; CDR3 DNA: TGCGCCAGCAGGCCCGGGACTAGCGGTTACAATGAGCAGTTCTTC; CDR3 protein: CASRPGTSGYNEQFF
V gene: TRBV10-1; D gene: TRBD1; J gene: TRBJ2-5; clone size: few; CDR3 DNA: TGCGCCAGCAGTGAGGGACAGGGCCCGGAGACCCAGTACTTC; CDR3 protein: CASSEGQGPETQYF
V gene: TRBV5-1; D gene: TRBD1; J gene: TRBJ1-2; clone size: once; CDR3 DNA: TGCGCCAGCAGCCCCGACAGGGCTGGCTACACCTTC; CDR3 protein: CASSPDRAGYTF
V gene: TRBV9; D gene: -; J gene: TRBJ2-1; clone size: -; CDR3 DNA: TGTGCCAGCAGAGGGGGATCCTACAATGAGCAGTTCTTC; CDR3 protein: CASRGGSYNEQFF
V gene: TRBV5-4; D gene: -; J gene: TRBJ1-1; clone size: few; CDR3 DNA: TGTGCCAGCAGATATCAGGCAGAAGAAGCTTTCTTT; CDR3 protein: CASRYQAEEAFF
V gene: TRBV29-1; D gene: -; J gene: TRBJ1-5; clone size: -; CDR3 DNA: TGCAGCGCCGGGGGGGGGCCTGGTCAGCCCCAGCATTTT; CDR3 protein: CSAGGGPGQPQHF
V gene: TRBV2; D gene: TRBD1; J gene: TRBJ2-7; clone size: -; CDR3 DNA: TGTGCCAGCAGTGAGCTGACAGGGGTCGGCGAGCAGTACTTC; CDR3 protein: CASSELTGVGEQYF
V gene: TRBV9; D gene: TRBD2; J gene: TRBJ2-3; clone size: -; CDR3 DNA: TGTGCCAGCAGCGTCATGGCGGGGACTAGCGCAGATACGCAGTATTTT; CDR3 protein: CASSVMAGTSADTQYF
V gene: TRBV6-5; D gene: -; J gene: TRBJ2-3; clone size: few; CDR3 DNA: TGTGCCAGCAGACCGGGACGGCAATGGGTAGATACGCAGTATTTT; CDR3 protein: CASRPGRQWVDTQYF
V gene: TRBV7-2; D gene: -; J gene: TRBJ2-3; clone size: few; CDR3 DNA: TGTGCCAGCAGCCCTGGTCGGGCCGATACGCAGTATTTT; CDR3 protein: CASSPGRADTQYF
V gene: TRBV5-1; D gene: TRBD1; J gene: TRBJ2-3; clone size: -; CDR3 DNA: TGCGCCAGCAGCTGGGAGGGACAGGGGACAGATACGCAGTATTTT; CDR3 protein: CASSWEGQGTDTQYF
V gene: TRBV6-5; D gene: TRBD1; J gene: TRBJ1-4; clone size: -; CDR3 DNA: TGTGCCAGCAGTCGGGGACAGAATAATGAAAAACTGTTTTTT; CDR3 protein: CASSRGQNNEKLFF
V gene: TRBV28; D gene: TRBD2; J gene: TRBJ2-7; clone size: -; CDR3 DNA: TGTGCCAGCAGGGGCAACCTACTAGCGGGAGGGTCCGAGCAGTACTTC; CDR3 protein: CASRGNLLAGGSEQYF
V gene: TRBV13; D gene: TRBD1; J gene: TRBJ1-2; clone size: -; CDR3 DNA: TGTGCCAGCAGCGTCCCTAGGACAGGGAATTCGCTTGGCTACACCTTC; CDR3 protein: CASSVPRTGNSLGYTF
V gene: TRBV7-7; D gene: TRBD1; J gene: TRBJ2-5; clone size: many; CDR3 DNA: TGTGCCAGCAGCAACGCCGGGACAGTCCAAGAGACCCAGTACTTC; CDR3 protein: CASSNAGTVQETQYF
V gene: TRBV5-1; D gene: -; J gene: TRBJ2-5; clone size: -; CDR3 DNA: TGCGCCAGCAGCGGCGAGGGCCACGGTGGGGAGACCCAGTACTTC; CDR3 protein: CASSGEGHGGETQYF
V gene: TRBV7-2; D gene: -; J gene: TRBJ1-3; clone size: few; CDR3 DNA: TGTGCCAGCAGCTTAATCCAGGGAGCTGGAAACACCATATATTTT; CDR3 protein: CASSLIQGAGNTIYF
V gene: TRBV18; D gene: TRBD2; J gene: TRBJ2-7; clone size: many; CDR3 DNA: TGTGCCAGCTCCCCTGGGTCCCCAGCGGGGGGCTACGAGCAGTACTTC; CDR3 protein: CASSPGSPAGGYEQYF
V gene: TRBV27; D gene: -; J gene: TRBJ1-2; clone size: -; CDR3 DNA: TGTGCCAGCAGTCCACCGGGACTGCGAGGCTACACCTTC; CDR3 protein: CASSPPGLRGYTF
V gene: TRBV7-2; D gene: TRBD2; J gene: TRBJ2-1; clone size: -; CDR3 DNA: TGTGCCAGCAGCTTTGGGACTAGCGGCCGCAGTCCGTTCTTC; CDR3 protein: CASSFGTSGRSPFF
V gene: TRBV13; D gene: TRBD2; J gene: TRBJ2-7; clone size: -; CDR3 DNA: TGTGCCAGCACCGACAGACTAGCGGGAGCCTACGAGCAGTACTTC; CDR3 protein: CASTDRLAGAYEQYF